This T cell receptor (beta chain) stems from a study of PD-1 blockade in classical Hodgkin lymphoma. Whole-study results and caveats: Newly diagnosed patients were reported to start with lower TCR diversity than healthy donors.

Generated by immunoSEQ multiplex PCR, the TCRdb table keeps only in-frame clones and is missing some. The top ten hold about 40% of the sample, which has over 10,000 clones, 70% to 90% seen once. As regards this clone: Antigen specificity is unknown.

This CDR3 has 15 amino acids. Germline CDR1 is SGHRS and CDR2 is YFSETQ. With 2 bases removed from V and 1 base from J, the gap between germline ends came to 11 bases. All the patients suffered relapse after autologous stem cell transplantation, and brentuximab vedotin exposure differed. The TCR comes from a human donor with classical Hodgkin lymphoma. The starting material was peripheral blood mononuclear cells (PBMCs), obtained at baseline. This chain links TRBV5-1 with TRBJ2-3, with no clear D. DNA for the CDR3: TGCGCCAGCAGCTTATTCGACCGGGGCACAGATACGCAGTATTTT. Encoded protein: CASSLFDRGTDTQYF.